What follows are 29 T cell receptor beta chains derived from one specimen sequenced in a study of shared clonotypes between healthy human individuals. Assay: immunoSEQ multiplex PCR; the TCRdb copy retains only in-frame clones and omits some. This table has approximately 500,000 clones, roughly 80% appearing once. The material sequenced was PBMCs. The receptors come from a woman in her thirties or forties in good health. Some clones in this sample may be carry-over from other donors' samples.

The chain couples TRBV28 to TRBJ1-4; D call uncertain. CDR3 length equals 16 residues. The V gene's germline CDR1 is MDHEN and CDR2 SYDVKM. V was clipped by 5 bases and J by 2 bases, with 15 bases between them. The chain's CDR3 is CASSQTRGFTNEKLFF. The CDR3, as DNA: TGTGCCAGCAGTCAAACTCGGGGTTTCACTAATGAAAAACTGTTTTTT.

This chain connects TRBV27 to TRBJ2-5; 7 bases map to TRBD1. The J call may be faulty, since TRBJ2-7 better matches the DNA end. Germline lookup yields CDR1 MNHEY and CDR2 SMNVEV (reference sequence). There are 15 residues in the CDR3. CDR3 nucleotide sequence: TGTGCCAGCAGTTTGTCGGGACAGCTTTTGGGCGAGCAGTACTTC. This translates into CASSLSGQLLGEQYF.

The chain has TRBV2 and TRBJ1-4; D unclear. CDR3 size: 12 residues. Germline V gives CDR1 SNHLY, CDR2 FYNNEI. Trimming took off 5 bases at V and 8 bases at J, with 9 bases between the two ends. The CDR3, as DNA: TGTGCCAGCAGTAAGGGAGGGGAAAAACTGTTTTTT. It translates to CASSKGGEKLFF.

The chain uses TRBV18 and TRBJ1-2; D unclear. The CDR3 sequence is 12 residues long. The germline V gene encodes CDR1 KGHSH and CDR2 LQKENI. V was trimmed by 6 bases and J by 7 bases, leaving 12 bases between them. CDR3 region: CASSLGLGGYTF. The CDR3 DNA follows: TGTGCCAGCTCCCTTGGACTGGGTGGCTACACCTTC.

To note about this clone: Mismatch with germline at one junction end may stem from a read error. This chain's CDR3 is CASSLVPGGSNIGELFF. CDR3 DNA sequence: TGCGCCAGCAGCCTGGTACCAGGGGGATCGAACATCGGGGAGCTGTTTTTT. The chain combines TRBV5-1 with TRBJ2-2, with 7 bases lining up with TRBD1. Germline V gene data show CDR1 as SGHRS and CDR2 as YFSETQ. The CDR3 is 17 residues long.

Comments on this clone: This sequence is one base from a far larger clone and is likely a read error. Other DNA sequences in the same sample also yield this CDR3. The V and J genes are TRBV11-2 and TRBJ1-4, with D possibly matching TRBD1 (5 bases). The CDR3 sequence is 15 residues long. Trimming pared 9 bases from V and 6 bases from J, leaving 20 bases between. Germline CDR1 is SGHAT and CDR2 is FQNNGV. The CDR3 sequence is CASSVNRGSYEKLFF. DNA for the CDR3: TGTGCCAGTAGCGTGAACCGGGGGAGTTATGAAAAACTGTTTTTT.

As regards this clone: This sequence is one base from a far larger clone and is likely a read error. Other DNA sequences in the same sample also yield this CDR3. The rearrangement uses TRBV2 and TRBJ1-2; D is unclear. The CDR3 is 12 amino acids. Germline CDR1 reads SNHLY; CDR2 reads FYNNEI. The CDR3: CASSGSLYGYTF. In DNA, the CDR3 is TGTGCCAGTAGTGGGTCCTTGTATGGCTACACCTTC.

With regard to this clone: This likely reflects a read error, since a far larger clone is one base away. This likely comes from a read error, as the CDR3 has no conserved phenylalanine or tryptophan at its end. The chain uses TRBV6-1 and TRBJ1-1, with a tentative D call TRBD1 (5 bases). The CDR3 loop spans 14 amino acids. CDR1 MNHNS and CDR2 SASEGT come from the germline V gene. Trimming cost V 1 base and J 6 bases, with 12 bases left between them. The CDR3 nucleotides are TGTGCCAGCAGTGAAGTGACGGGGGTAGCTGAAGCTTTCCTT. Translation gives CASSEVTGVAEAFL.

The chain couples TRBV28 to TRBJ1-1, with D maybe TRBD1 (5 bases). The V and J ends lost 6 bases and 3 bases respectively, with 8 bases between them. Germline V gene lookup returns CDR1 MDHEN and CDR2 SYDVKM. The CDR3 is 12 residues long. The CDR3 DNA follows: TGTGCCAGCAGGATACAGGACACTGAAGCTTTCTTT. This encodes CASRIQDTEAFF.

CDR3 DNA: TGTGCCAGTAGCTCCACAGGTCTCGAGTATGGCTACACCTTC. Its translation is CASSSTGLEYGYTF. The J gene is TRBJ1-2, the V gene TRBV19, with D perhaps matching TRBD1 (5 bases). V lost 6 bases and J lost 5, with 16 bases in between. The CDR3 loop spans 14 amino acids. From germline, CDR1 is LNHDA and CDR2 SQIVND (reference sequence).

The rearrangement uses TRBV11-2 and TRBJ1-1; no reliable D call. With 0 bases removed from V and 5 bases from J, the gap between germline ends came to 10 bases. Looked up from germline, CDR1 is SGHAT and CDR2 is FQNNGV. The CDR3 is 14 residues long. The CDR3 coding sequence is TGTGCCAGCAGCTTAGACAGCATAGCGACTGAAGCTTTCTTT. Protein product: CASSLDSIATEAFF.

This clone was recorded many times. V and J are TRBV15 and TRBJ2-3; D remains ambiguous. CDR3 length: 14 residues. With 6 bases removed from V and 2 bases from J, the gap between germline ends came to 12 bases. Germline V gives CDR1 LNHNV, CDR2 YYDKDF (reference sequence). The CDR3 DNA is TGTGCCACCAGAAATACCTACGACACAGATACGCAGTATTTT. It specifies CATRNTYDTDTQYF.

Details on this clone: A far larger clone is off by one base, so a read error is likely. The CDR3 loop reads CASNDAWWEGNEQFF. The CDR3 nucleotides are TGTGCCAGCAACGATGCTTGGTGGGAGGGGAATGAGCAGTTCTTC. The chain recombines TRBV27 with TRBJ2-1; 7 positions match TRBD2. Germline trimming cut 7 bases from V and 7 bases from J; bases unmatched to any gene: 13. CDR1 and CDR2 (germline): MNHEY, SMNVEV (reference sequence). This CDR3 contains 15 residues.

V is TRBV11-3 and J is TRBJ2-1, with TRBD2 as a possible D gene (6 bases). CDR3 length: 13 amino acids. Germline V gene lookup returns CDR1 SGHNT and CDR2 YENEEA. V dropped 5 bases and J dropped 4 bases, with 9 bases sitting between them. The CDR3 coding sequence is TGTGCCAGCAGCACCGGGACTTACAATGAGCAGTTCTTC. This codes for CASSTGTYNEQFF.

The chain recombines TRBV5-1 with TRBJ2-5; D is perhaps TRBD2 (6 bases). This CDR3 comprises 15 residues. With 3 bases removed from V and 2 bases from J, the gap between germline ends came to 14 bases. The germline gives CDR1 SGHRS, CDR2 YFSETQ. As DNA, the CDR3 is TGCGCCAGCAGCTCACGGGGGACTGATCAAGAGACCCAGTACTTC. Translation: CASSSRGTDQETQYF.

The rearrangement joins TRBV11-1 to TRBJ2-1; 13 bases are a match to TRBD2. The CDR3 length is 14 residues. The junction had 4 bases not matched to a gene; V was cut back by 9 bases and J by 5 bases. Germline lookup yields CDR1 SGHAT and CDR2 FQDESV (reference sequence). The CDR3, as DNA: TGTGCCAGTACTAGCGGGAGGGGCCACAATGAGCAGTTCTTC. It codes for CASTSGRGHNEQFF.

The chain joins TRBV2 to TRBJ2-5; the match to TRBD1 covers 9 bases. Germline V gene data show CDR1 as SNHLY and CDR2 as FYNNEI. The CDR3 runs to 14 residues. Unmatched junction bases numbered 7, after V lost 6 bases and J lost 5 bases. CDR3 nucleotide sequence: TGTGCCAGCAGGTTGGACAGGGGAAGGGAGACCCAGTACTTC. It yields the protein CASRLDRGRETQYF.

To note about this clone: Only one base separates this from a far larger clonotype, so it likely reflects a read error. Without the conserved terminal phenylalanine or tryptophan, this CDR3 likely stems from a read error. V is TRBV18 and J is TRBJ2-7; 8 nucleotides match TRBD2. The junction had 8 bases not matched to a gene; V was cut back by 6 bases and J by 1 base. CDR3 size: 15 residues. CDR1 KGHSH and CDR2 LQKENI come from the germline V gene. Written as DNA, the CDR3 is TGTGCCAGCTCTCAGACGGCTAGCGGGTCCTACGAGCAGTACCTC. This encodes CASSQTASGSYEQYL.

About this clone itself: A far larger clone lies a single base away; this is likely a read error. The chain has TRBV30 and TRBJ1-2; unclear D gene. The CDR3 has 12 residues. Germline assignment: CDR1 GTSNPN and CDR2 SVGIG (reference sequence). The V and J ends lost 3 bases and 2 bases respectively, with 7 bases between them. The CDR3 region has the DNA TGTGCCTGGAGCGACGTAAACTATGGCTACACCTTC. This sequence encodes CAWSDVNYGYTF.

This clone occurred many times. Other nucleotide sequences in the sample specify the same CDR3. J is TRBJ2-7 and V is TRBV10-2, with no clear D. Germline loops: CDR1 WSHSY, CDR2 SAAADI. Trimming removed 0 bases at V and 2 bases at J, with 14 bases between. This CDR3 contains 16 residues. CDR3 DNA: TGCGCCAGCAGTGAGTCAGGCAGAGAAACAACCTACGAGCAGTACTTC. Its protein product is CASSESGRETTYEQYF.

The chain couples TRBV7-8 to TRBJ2-7; D perhaps matches TRBD2 (6 bases). There are 13 residues in the CDR3. Trimming took 5 bases from V and 3 from J, leaving 11 bases between them. CDR1 is SGHVS and CDR2 is FQNEAQ in the germline V gene. CDR3 in DNA: TGTGCCAGCAGCCTGCGGGACGGCTACGAGCAGTACTTC. Translating it yields CASSLRDGYEQYF.

The rearrangement links TRBV5-1 to TRBJ2-1, with D hard to call. Per the germline V gene, CDR1 is SGHRS and CDR2 is YFSETQ. The CDR3 consists of 16 residues. Trimming took off 0 bases at V and 0 bases at J, with 10 bases between the two ends. The CDR3 protein is CASSLDGVSSYNEQFF. The CDR3 DNA reads as TGCGCCAGCAGCTTGGATGGGGTGAGCTCCTACAATGAGCAGTTCTTC.

The chain employs TRBV6-5 and TRBJ2-1, with 8 bases identical to TRBD2. The trim removed 3 bases at V and 7 bases at J, leaving 8 bases unmatched. CDR1 and CDR2 (germline): MNHEY, SVGAGI. The CDR3 covers 15 residues. In DNA, the CDR3 is TGTGCCAGCAGTTATAAAGGGACTAGAGGAAATGAGCAGTTCTTC. This sequence encodes CASSYKGTRGNEQFF.

Remarks on this clone: A far larger clone lies a single base away; this is likely a read error. This chain connects TRBV9 to TRBJ1-1, with a possible D match to TRBD1 (5 bases). The length of the CDR3 is 13 residues. Germline assignment: CDR1 SGDLS and CDR2 YYNGEE. The CDR3 spells CASNVGAGNEAFF. CDR3 nucleotides: TGTGCCAGCAACGTAGGGGCAGGCAATGAAGCTTTCTTT.

In regard to this clone: Given a far larger clone just one base away, this is likely a sequencing read error. This CDR3 is missing its conserved last phenylalanine or tryptophan, likely due to a read error. The chain recombines TRBV5-1 with TRBJ2-7; 8 bases fit TRBD1. CDR3 length: 15 residues. Germline V gives CDR1 SGHRS, CDR2 YFSETQ. The ends lost 4 bases at V and 2 bases at J; junction bases unmatched: 8. CDR3 in amino acids: CASSIGTGPAYEQYS. DNA of the CDR3: TGCGCCAGCAGCATCGGGACAGGCCCCGCCTACGAGCAGTACTCC.

Points on this clone: Just one base apart from a much larger clone, this may be a read error. V gene TRBV6-1 combines with J gene TRBJ2-4, with D possibly being TRBD1 (7 bases). Germline V CDR1 and CDR2: MNHNS, SASEGT. The CDR3 is 16 amino acids. As DNA, the CDR3 is TGTGCCGGCAGTGAAGATGGAGGGGGCGGCAAAAACATTCAGTACTTC. Its translation: CAGSEDGGGGKNIQYF.

On this clone itself: This likely stems from a read error, as it lies one base from a far larger clone. This sample includes further DNA sequences coding for the same CDR3. The genes are TRBV18 and TRBJ1-1; D is undetermined. The CDR3 is 14 residues long. V was cut by 6 bases and J by 1 base, with 12 bases left in between. Germline CDR1 and CDR2: KGHSH and LQKENI. Here the CDR3 DNA reads TGTGCCAGCTCGCCATTGTTTGGGAACACTGAAGCTTTCTTT. Residues: CASSPLFGNTEAFF.

V and J are TRBV7-2 and TRBJ1-3; D remains unclear. The CDR3 totals 13 residues. V lost 7 bases, J lost 2 bases, and 9 bases lay in between. From germline, CDR1 is SGHTA and CDR2 FQGNSA. CDR3: CASTLYAGNTIYF. The CDR3 DNA reads as TGTGCCAGCACCCTCTACGCTGGAAACACCATATATTTT.

V and J are TRBV18 and TRBJ1-5; maybe TRBD1 (6 bases). CDR3 size: 17 residues. Trimming shortened V by 6 bases and J by 6 bases, and 24 bases separated the two germline ends. Germline CDR1 and CDR2: KGHSH and LQKENI. The DNA of the CDR3 is TGTGCCAGCTCGACGGGGGCGATAACGCTGGTGTGTCAGCCCCAGCATTTT. Translating it yields CASSTGAITLVCQPQHF.